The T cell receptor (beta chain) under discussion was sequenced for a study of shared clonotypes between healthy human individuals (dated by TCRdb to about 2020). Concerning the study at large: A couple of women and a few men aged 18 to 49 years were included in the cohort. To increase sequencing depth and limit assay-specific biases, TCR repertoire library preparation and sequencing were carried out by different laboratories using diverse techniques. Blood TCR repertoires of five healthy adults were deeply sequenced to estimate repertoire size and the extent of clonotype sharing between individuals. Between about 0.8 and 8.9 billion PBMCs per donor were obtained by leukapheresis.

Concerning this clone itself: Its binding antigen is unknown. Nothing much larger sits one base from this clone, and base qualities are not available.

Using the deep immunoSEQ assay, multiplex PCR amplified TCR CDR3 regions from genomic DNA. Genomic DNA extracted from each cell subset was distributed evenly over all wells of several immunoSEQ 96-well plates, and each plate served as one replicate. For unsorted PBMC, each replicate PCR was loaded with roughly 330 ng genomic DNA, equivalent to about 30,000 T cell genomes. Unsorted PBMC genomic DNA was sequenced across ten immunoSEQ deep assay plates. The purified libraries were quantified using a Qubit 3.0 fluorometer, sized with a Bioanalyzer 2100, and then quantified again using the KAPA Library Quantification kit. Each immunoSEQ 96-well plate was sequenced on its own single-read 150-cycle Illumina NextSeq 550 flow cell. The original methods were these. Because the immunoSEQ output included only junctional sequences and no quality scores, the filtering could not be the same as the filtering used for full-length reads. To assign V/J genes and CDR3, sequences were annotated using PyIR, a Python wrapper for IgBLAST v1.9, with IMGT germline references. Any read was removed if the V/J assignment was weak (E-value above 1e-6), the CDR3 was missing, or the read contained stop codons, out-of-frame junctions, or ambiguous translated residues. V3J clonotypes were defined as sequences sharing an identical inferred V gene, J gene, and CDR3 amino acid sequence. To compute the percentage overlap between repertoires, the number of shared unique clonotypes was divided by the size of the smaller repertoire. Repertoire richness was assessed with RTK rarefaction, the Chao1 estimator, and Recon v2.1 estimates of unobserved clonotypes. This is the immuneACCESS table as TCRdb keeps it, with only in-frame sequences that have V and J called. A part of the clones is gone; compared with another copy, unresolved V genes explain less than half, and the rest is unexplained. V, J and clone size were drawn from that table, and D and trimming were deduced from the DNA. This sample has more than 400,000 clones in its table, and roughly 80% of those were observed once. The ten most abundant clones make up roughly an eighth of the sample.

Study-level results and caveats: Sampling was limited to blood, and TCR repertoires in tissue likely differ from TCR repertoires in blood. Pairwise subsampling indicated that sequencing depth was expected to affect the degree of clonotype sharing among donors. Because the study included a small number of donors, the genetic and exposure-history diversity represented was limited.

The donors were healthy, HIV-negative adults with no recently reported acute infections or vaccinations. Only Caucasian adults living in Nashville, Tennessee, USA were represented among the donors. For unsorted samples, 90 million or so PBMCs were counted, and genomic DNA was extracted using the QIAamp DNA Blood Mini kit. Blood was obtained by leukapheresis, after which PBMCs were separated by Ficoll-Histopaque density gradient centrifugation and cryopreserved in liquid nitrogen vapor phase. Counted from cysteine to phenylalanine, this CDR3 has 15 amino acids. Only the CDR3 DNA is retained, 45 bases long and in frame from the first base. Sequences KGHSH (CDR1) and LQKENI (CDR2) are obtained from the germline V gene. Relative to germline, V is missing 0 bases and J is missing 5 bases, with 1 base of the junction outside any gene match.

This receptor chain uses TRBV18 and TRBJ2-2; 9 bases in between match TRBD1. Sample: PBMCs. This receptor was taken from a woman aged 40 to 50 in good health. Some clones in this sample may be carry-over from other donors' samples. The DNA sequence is TGTGCCAGCTCACCACCGGGACAGGGTACCGGGGAGCTGTTTTTT. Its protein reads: CASSPPGQGTGELFF.